The 21 T cell receptor beta chains below were found in one sample sequenced in a study of CD8 T cells in Susac syndrome. RNA, at about 0.45 to 1 ug, was reverse transcribed with random hexamers. TCRdb called the immunoSEQ multiplex PCR reads again in MiXCR, with one record for every CDR3 protein. The data show about 120,000 distinct CDR3 sequences, 94% seen once. Sequences were obtained from CD4+ T cells from PBMCs. All receptors derive from a human donor in good health.

The rearrangement uses TRBV4-2 and TRBJ2-1; D may be TRBD2 (5 bases). This CDR3 spans 14 amino acids. V gave up 0 bases and J gave up 10 bases, with 13 bases separating them. Germline lookup yields CDR1 LGHNA and CDR2 YNFKEQ. In DNA, the CDR3 is TGTGCCAGCAGCCAAGATTTGGGAGTCGGCGAGCAGTTCTTC. It translates to CASSQDLGVGEQFF.

DNA of the CDR3: TGTGCCAGCAGTTTAGGGGACTCCCGATACGAGCAGTACTTC. Its protein product is CASSLGDSRYEQYF. The chain links TRBV12-3 or TRBV12-4 to TRBJ2-7, with D tentatively TRBD2 (6 bases). Deletions cut 1 base from V and 4 bases from J, with 11 bases between. The CDR3 spans 14 residues.

The J gene is TRBJ1-2, the V gene TRBV6-1; D unclear. Germline values: CDR1 MNHNS, CDR2 SASEGT. The CDR3 runs 14 residues. The V end lost 2 bases, the J end lost 2 bases, and 9 bases lay between the germline ends. CDR3 residues: CASSEIASNYGYTF. DNA for the CDR3: TGTGCCAGCAGTGAAATCGCCTCCAACTATGGCTACACCTTC.

The chain is built from TRBV5-1 and TRBJ2-1; 9 nucleotides agree with TRBD2. Germline values: CDR1 SGHRS, CDR2 YFSETQ. The length of the CDR3 is 17 residues. V lost 3 bases, J lost 12 bases, and 19 bases stayed unmatched. CDR3 nucleotide sequence: TGCGCCAGCAGCTGGAAGAAACCGGGACTAGCTTCCCCGGCGCAGTTCTTC. Amino acids: CASSWKKPGLASPAQFF. The whole variable domain, remainder taken from reference TRBV5-1 and TRBJ2-1, is KAGVTQTPRYLIKTRGQQVTLSCSPISGHRSVSWYQQTPGQGLQFLFEYFSETQRNKGNFPGRFSGRQFSNSRSEMNVSTLELGDSALYLCASSWKKPGLASPAQFFGPGTRLTVL.

This chain links TRBV28 with TRBJ2-7; 9 nucleotides line up with TRBD2. V was pared by 3 bases and J by 2 bases, with 5 bases of the junction left unmatched. The CDR3 extends over 15 amino acids. Germline loops: CDR1 MDHEN, CDR2 SYDVKM. DNA for the CDR3: TGTGCCAGCAGTTTGGCGTCTAGCGGGGCCTACGAGCAGTACTTC. Amino acid sequence: CASSLASSGAYEQYF.

The chain combines TRBV2 with TRBJ1-5; D is unclear. V lost 8 bases to trimming and J lost 8 bases, with 19 bases between them. Germline assignment: CDR1 SNHLY and CDR2 FYNNEI. The CDR3 consists of 14 residues. This CDR3 reads CASSRSGGLEPQHF. The DNA for the CDR3 is TGTGCCAGCTCCCGAAGCGGCGGCTTAGAGCCCCAGCATTTT. Looking up the rest from reference TRBV2 and TRBJ1-5 gives the full variable domain: EPEVTQTPSHQVTQMGQEVILRCVPISNHLYFYWYRQILGQKVEFLVSFYNNEISEKSEIFDDQFSVERPDGSNFTLKIRSTKLEDSAMYFCASSRSGGLEPQHFGDGTRLSIL.

CDR3 in amino acids: CASSATGGTEAFF. As DNA, the CDR3 is TGTGCCAGCTCAGCGACAGGGGGCACTGAAGCTTTCTTT. The V call is TRBV18, the J call TRBJ1-1; 9 bases match TRBD1. J gave up 4 bases and V 5 bases, and 2 bases lay outside the gene matches. The CDR3 is 13 residues long. CDR1 is KGHSH and CDR2 is LQKENI in the germline V gene.

The chain recombines TRBV7-9 with TRBJ2-1; 8 nucleotides agree with TRBD1. Germline V gene sequence: CDR1 SEHNR, CDR2 FQNEAQ (reference sequence). This CDR3 region has 13 residues. V lost 6 bases and J lost 10; bases outside the gene matches: 8. The CDR3 region has the DNA TGTGCCAGCAGATTCGACAGGGGAGGAGAGCAGTTCTTC. This encodes CASRFDRGGEQFF. Drawing the rest from reference TRBV7-9 and TRBJ2-1, the complete variable domain is DTGVSQNPRHKITKRGQNVTFRCDPISEHNRLYWYRQTLGQGPEFLTYFQNEAQLEKSRLLSDRFSAERPKGSFSTLEIQRTEQGDSAMYLCASRFDRGGEQFFGPGTRLTVL.

The chain joins TRBV7-9 to TRBJ1-6; D unclear. Trimming removed 2 bases at V and 6 bases at J, with 5 bases between. The CDR3 spans 13 residues. CDR1 and CDR2 (germline): SEHNR, FQNEAQ (reference sequence). CDR3 loop: CASSLPANSPLHF. CDR3 DNA sequence: TGTGCCAGCAGCTTACCGGCTAATTCACCCCTCCACTTT.

The chain has TRBV5-5 and TRBJ2-3; the D gene is possibly TRBD1 (5 bases). Germline-derived CDR1 and CDR2 are SGHKS and YYEKEE (reference sequence). Trimming removed 2 bases at V and 4 bases at J, with 11 bases between. The CDR3 consists of 14 residues. CDR3 coding DNA: TGTGCCAGCAGCTTATTTCAGGGCGCAGATACGCAGTATTTT. Translated: CASSLFQGADTQYF.

This chain connects TRBV6-5 to TRBJ2-5; TRBD2 is a possible D gene (6 bases). Looked up from germline, CDR1 is MNHEY and CDR2 is SVGAGI. This CDR3 is 15 amino acids long. The V end was cut by 2 bases, the J end by 7 bases, with 17 bases between. CDR3 residues: CASSYVAGSRGTQYF. CDR3 sequence (DNA): TGTGCCAGCAGTTACGTCGCGGGGTCCCGGGGGACCCAGTACTTC.

Remarks on this clonotype: An end of the junction differs from the germline gene, which may be a read error. V gene TRBV4-3 combines with J gene TRBJ2-1, with 7 bases fitting TRBD2. The CDR3 sequence is 16 residues long. In germline, CDR1 is LGHNA, CDR2 YSLEER. Here the CDR3 reads CASSQAVAGGYSEQFF. The CDR3 DNA follows: TGCGCCAGCAGCCAAGCGGTAGCGGGTGGCTACAGTGAGCAGTTCTTC.

This chain uses TRBV12-3 or TRBV12-4 with TRBJ2-3, with TRBD1 matching over 8 bases. V lost 5 bases, J lost 4 bases, and 5 bases stayed unmatched. CDR3 length: 14 amino acids. The CDR3 loop reads CASSRGQGSDTQYF. The CDR3 DNA follows: TGTGCCAGCAGTAGAGGACAGGGTTCAGATACGCAGTATTTT.

The table lists this clonotype with a count of one. This chain joins TRBV29-1 and TRBJ1-5, with D uncertain. The length of the CDR3 is 13 residues. Trimming took off 1 base at V and 5 bases at J, with 9 bases between the two ends. The germline V gene has CDR1 SQVTM and CDR2 ANQGSEA. CDR3 nucleotides: TGCAGCGTTGAAGTGGACCGTGATCAGCCCCAGCATTTT. Translation gives CSVEVDRDQPQHF.

The J gene is TRBJ2-7, the V gene TRBV6-5, with 10 bases that match TRBD2. After removal of 7 bases from V and 5 bases from J, the junction contained 8 bases not matched to a gene. Germline V gene sequence: CDR1 MNHEY, CDR2 SVGAGI. This CDR3 comprises 14 residues. The CDR3 sequence is CASKALAGNDEQYF. DNA for the CDR3: TGTGCCAGCAAGGCACTAGCGGGAAATGACGAGCAGTACTTC.

The J gene is TRBJ2-7, the V gene TRBV12-3 or TRBV12-4; 9 positions match TRBD2. This CDR3 is 14 amino acids long. J gave up 4 bases and V 6 bases, and 7 bases lay outside the gene matches. CDR3 sequence: CASRTSGLAYEQYF. CDR3 bases: TGTGCCAGCAGAACTTCCGGACTAGCGTACGAGCAGTACTTC.

The chain recombines TRBV20-1 with TRBJ2-2, with 11 nucleotides matching TRBD2. V shed 6 bases and J 9 bases; nucleotides not matched to a gene: 15. CDR3 size: 16 residues. Germline loops: CDR1 DFQATT, CDR2 SNEGSKA (reference sequence). The CDR3 sequence: CSAKSGGLAVHRELFF. The CDR3 DNA is TGCAGTGCGAAATCAGGGGGACTAGCGGTCCACCGGGAGCTGTTTTTT.

The V gene is TRBV3-1, the J gene TRBJ1-1, with a tentative D call TRBD1 (5 bases). This CDR3 has 12 residues. Between the trimmed V and J ends, which lost 4 bases and 5 bases, there was a span of 8 bases. Germline lookup yields CDR1 LGHDT and CDR2 YNNKEL (reference sequence). This chain's CDR3 is CASSLGATEAFF. The CDR3 nucleotides are TGTGCCAGCAGCCTCGGGGCGACTGAAGCTTTCTTT.

This clonotype occurred once. The V gene is TRBV20-1, the J gene TRBJ1-2, with TRBD1 as a possible D gene (5 bases). The germline V gene has CDR1 DFQATT and CDR2 SNEGSKA (reference sequence). Deletions cut 5 bases from V and 8 bases from J, with 12 bases between. The CDR3 length is 11 residues. Here the CDR3 reads CSARQGSGYTF. The CDR3 DNA is TGCAGTGCTCGTCAGGGTAGCGGCTACACCTTC.

The chain is built from TRBV7-9 and TRBJ1-1, with 7 nucleotides matching TRBD1. The CDR3 totals 14 residues. Germline V gene lookup returns CDR1 SEHNR and CDR2 FQNEAQ (reference sequence). V lost 1 base to trimming and J lost 5 bases; unmatched junction nucleotides: 4. CDR3 amino acids: CASSLVDRVTEAFF. CDR3 DNA: TGTGCCAGCAGCTTAGTTGACAGGGTAACTGAAGCTTTCTTT. Complete variable domain (other parts from reference TRBV7-9 and TRBJ1-1): DTGVSQNPRHKITKRGQNVTFRCDPISEHNRLYWYRQTLGQGPEFLTYFQNEAQLEKSRLLSDRFSAERPKGSFSTLEIQRTEQGDSAMYLCASSLVDRVTEAFFGQGTRLTVV.

The rearrangement links TRBV7-8 to TRBJ2-1, with D perhaps matching TRBD2 (6 bases). The CDR3 length is 17 residues. Trimming stripped 5 bases from V and 0 bases from J, with 17 bases between. The germline V gene encodes CDR1 SGHVS and CDR2 FQNEAQ. CDR3 amino acids: CASSPRDLLSSYNEQFF. The CDR3 DNA reads TGTGCCAGCAGCCCAAGGGACTTGCTTAGCTCCTACAATGAGCAGTTCTTC.